Many counts were recorded for the clone carrying this TCR beta chain. Its target is unknown. A read error may account for a junction end that differs from germline. The unsorted libraries were produced from 2 million PBMCs held at -80 C. Each CDR3 protein gets one entry after TCRdb re-called the 5' RACE reads with MiXCR. The sample shows approximately 40,000 distinct CDR3 sequences, about 3.8% of them seen only once. This specimen comes from a study of neurological immune-mediated disorders. The V gene's germline CDR1 is SGHTA and CDR2 FQGTGA. This CDR3 region has 14 residues. Study results and limitations: There was no clinical or MRI feature that was associated with the multiple sclerosis repertoire cluster. Expanded clones shared no identical CDR3 amino acid sequences across subjects, which suggested private TCR-beta repertoires in all groups.

The clonotype originates from a man in his thirties or forties with multiple sclerosis. The sample was PBMCs. The chain uses TRBV7-3 and TRBJ2-5; D unclear. CDR3 region: CASSLTSWGETQYF. The CDR3 DNA reads TGTGCCAGCAGCCTAACGTCATGGGGAGAGACCCAGTACTTC.